These T cell receptor beta chains were read from a single sample in a study of T-cell memory formation after mild COVID-19. TCRdb fed the 5' RACE reads into MiXCR, producing one record per CDR3 protein. The sample contains about 150,000 distinct CDR3 sequences, roughly a quarter of which appear only once. Sequenced input: PBMCs or a T cell subset sorted from them (not recorded which). Receptors originate from an adult woman who had mild COVID-19 (a few samples of this study predate the infection). Cell type and time point are not known. Each CDR3 is given with its conserved first and last residue. A D gene is named only where the DNA matches it firmly. Clone size is shown for a subset of rows, as once, few, many or a class of expanded clone.

size: few
J: TRBJ2-7
D: .
V: TRBV10-3
CDR3: CAISGSSMTYEQYF
DNA: TGTGCCATCAGTGGGAGTAGCATGACATACGAGCAGTACTTC

size: .
J: TRBJ2-5
D: TRBD1
V: TRBV7-9
CDR3: CASSPRPDREETQYF
DNA: TGTGCCAGCAGCCCACGACCTGACAGGGAAGAGACCCAGTACTTC

size: .
J: TRBJ2-3
D: .
V: TRBV12-3/TRBV12-4
CDR3: CASRRNEGSTDTQYF
DNA: TGTGCCAGTCGACGCAATGAGGGCAGCACAGATACGCAGTATTTT

size: .
J: TRBJ1-2
D: .
V: TRBV29-1
CDR3: CSVEFEEGFPYGYTF
DNA: TGCAGCGTTGAATTCGAGGAGGGTTTCCCCTATGGCTACACCTTC

size: few
J: TRBJ1-1
D: .
V: TRBV30
CDR3: CAWKVADTEAFF
DNA: TGTGCCTGGAAGGTTGCGGACACTGAAGCTTTCTTT

size: .
J: TRBJ1-1
D: .
V: TRBV4-1
CDR3: CASITTLGGNTEAFF
DNA: TGCGCCAGCATTACAACACTGGGGGGTAACACTGAAGCTTTCTTT

size: .
J: TRBJ2-6
D: TRBD2
V: TRBV9
CDR3: CASSAGLAGDLPGANVLTF
DNA: TGTGCCAGCAGCGCCGGACTAGCGGGAGATCTTCCTGGGGCCAACGTCCTGACTTTC

size: .
J: TRBJ1-1
D: TRBD1
V: TRBV5-1
CDR3: CASSLAQGATEAFF
DNA: TGCGCCAGCAGCTTGGCCCAGGGGGCCACTGAAGCTTTCTTT

size: .
J: TRBJ2-3
D: TRBD2
V: TRBV13
CDR3: CASSSAERGLTDTQYF
DNA: TGTGCCAGCAGCTCTGCTGAGCGGGGACTCACAGATACGCAGTATTTT

size: .
J: TRBJ2-5
D: TRBD1
V: TRBV28
CDR3: CASSPVRDREETQYF
DNA: TGTGCCAGCAGTCCTGTACGGGACAGGGAAGAGACCCAGTACTTC

size: .
J: TRBJ1-1
D: .
V: TRBV18
CDR3: CASSPGGSGNTEAFF
DNA: TGTGCCAGCTCACCGGGGGGCAGCGGGAACACTGAAGCTTTCTTT

size: .
J: TRBJ2-5
D: .
V: TRBV27
CDR3: CASSSEQSQETQYF
DNA: TGTGCCAGCAGTTCCGAGCAGAGCCAAGAGACCCAGTACTTC

size: many
J: TRBJ2-2
D: .
V: TRBV7-6
CDR3: CASGEERSGELFF
DNA: TGTGCCAGCGGTGAGGAACGTTCCGGGGAGCTGTTTTTT

size: few
J: TRBJ1-1
D: .
V: TRBV27
CDR3: CASSLKGLLTEAFF
DNA: TGTGCCAGCAGTTTAAAAGGTCTGCTCACTGAAGCTTTCTTT

size: .
J: TRBJ1-1
D: .
V: TRBV13
CDR3: CASGSFLGAQAFF
DNA: TGTGCCAGCGGCAGCTTTTTGGGGGCGCAAGCTTTCTTT

size: .
J: TRBJ2-7
D: .
V: TRBV24-1
CDR3: CATSDPRVREQVSYEQYF
DNA: TGTGCCACCAGTGATCCCCGAGTCAGAGAGCAAGTGTCCTACGAGCAGTACTTC

size: few
J: TRBJ2-3
D: .
V: TRBV6-6
CDR3: CASSSQSDSPSTDTQYF
DNA: TGTGCCAGCAGCTCCCAGAGTGACAGTCCTAGCACAGATACGCAGTATTTT

size: few
J: TRBJ2-1
D: .
V: TRBV30
CDR3: CAWSVLGDWQFF
DNA: TGTGCCTGGAGTGTACTGGGGGACTGGCAGTTCTTC

size: .
J: TRBJ2-7
D: TRBD1
V: TRBV11-2
CDR3: CASSLVGTGLLSTYEQYF
DNA: TGTGCCAGCAGCTTAGTCGGGACAGGACTCCTATCCACCTACGAGCAGTACTTC

size: .
J: TRBJ2-3
D: .
V: TRBV12-3/TRBV12-4
CDR3: CASSSLEVGGTDTQYF
DNA: TGTGCCAGCAGTAGCTTAGAGGTCGGAGGCACAGATACGCAGTATTTT

size: .
J: TRBJ2-5
D: TRBD1
V: TRBV27
CDR3: CASSKYQGAGETQYF
DNA: TGTGCCAGCAGTAAATATCAGGGGGCCGGTGAGACCCAGTACTTC

size: many
J: TRBJ2-5
D: TRBD2
V: TRBV4-1
CDR3: CATSGLAGETQYF
DNA: TGCGCCACCTCGGGACTAGCCGGGGAGACCCAGTACTTC

size: .
J: TRBJ2-1
D: TRBD2
V: TRBV7-8
CDR3: CASSLGVAGAYNEQFF
DNA: TGTGCCAGCAGCTTAGGAGTAGCGGGGGCCTACAATGAGCAGTTCTTC

size: .
J: TRBJ1-4
D: .
V: TRBV12-3/TRBV12-4
CDR3: CASRPRGLNEKLFF
DNA: TGTGCCAGCAGGCCCAGGGGATTAAATGAAAAACTGTTTTTT

size: few
J: TRBJ2-1
D: TRBD1
V: TRBV5-5
CDR3: CASSPGQIIGNEQFF
DNA: TGTGCCAGCAGCCCGGGACAGATCATAGGGAATGAGCAGTTCTTC